The clone carrying this TCR beta chain has ten or more counts. Its specificity is not known. Disease duration under 2 months; hyperthyroidism patients were aged 18 to 65. Researchers barred patients who had uncontrolled infection, other autoimmune disease, pregnancy or lactation. The data are from a study of T cells in Graves' hyperthyroidism and ophthalmopathy. Authors of the study amplified TCR beta CDR3 regions from RNA transcripts. The HTBI set primed first-round TCR CDR3 RT-PCR. TCRdb called the multiplex PCR reads again in MiXCR, with one record for every CDR3 protein. The sample holds around 500,000 distinct CDR3 sequences, roughly 15% seen once. Per germline, CDR1 SGHRS and CDR2 YFSETQ. Deletions cut 5 bases from V and 5 bases from J, with 14 bases between. CDR3 size: 13 residues. Whole-study findings and limits: Ophthalmopathy, which appeared later, was predicted by the model a median approximately 6 months before onset.

The V call is TRBV5-1, the J call TRBJ2-7; D may be TRBD1 (6 bases). The sample was blood. This TCR was sampled from a woman in her thirties or forties with Graves' hyperthyroidism. The CDR3 nucleotides read TGCGCCAGCAGAATATTCTCAGGGGACGAGCAGTACTTC. Encoded protein: CASRIFSGDEQYF.